Listed below are T cell receptor beta chains from one sample, sequenced in a study of T cell responses to AZD1222 COVID-19 vaccine. Some clones are missing from TCRdb's copy, which holds only in-frame ones; the method was immunoSEQ multiplex PCR. The sample has approximately 160,000 clones, about nine tenths seen once. The material sequenced was peripheral blood, taken on day 0 of AZD1222 vaccination. The source of these receptors is an adult in good health. Both conserved end residues are part of each CDR3. The order of the fields is V gene, D gene, J gene, clone size, CDR3 protein, CDR3 DNA. The D gene is left open where the match is weak. Clone size is given for some rows only: seen once, a few or many times, or a class if the clone is expanded.

TRBV9	TRBD1	TRBJ1-2	few	CASSAHPGQGEGYTF	TGTGCCAGCAGCGCCCATCCGGGACAGGGAGAAGGCTACACCTTC
TRBV7-2	TRBD1	TRBJ1-2	.	CASSVPGGGYGYTF	TGTGCCAGCAGCGTTCCAGGGGGCGGCTATGGCTACACCTTC
TRBV5-1	TRBD2	TRBJ2-5	once	CASSLMGLAGGFQETQYF	TGCGCCAGCAGCTTGATGGGACTAGCGGGGGGCTTCCAAGAGACCCAGTACTTC
TRBV5-1	TRBD1	TRBJ2-5	.	CASSFQTGTKETQYF	TGCGCCAGCAGCTTTCAGACAGGGACAAAAGAGACCCAGTACTTC
TRBV6-2/TRBV6-3	TRBD1	TRBJ1-5	.	CASSTDRSNQPQHF	TGTGCCAGCAGTACGGACAGGTCGAATCAGCCCCAGCATTTT
TRBV6-5	.	TRBJ1-2	.	CASTDRPSGYGYTF	TGTGCCAGCACCGACAGGCCCTCGGGCTATGGCTACACCTTC
TRBV9	.	TRBJ2-3	few	CASSVEGGAGATQYF	TGTGCCAGCAGCGTAGAGGGCGGGGCGGGCGCGACGCAGTATTTT
TRBV7-2	.	TRBJ2-2	.	CASSLVAGRGTGELFF	TGTGCCAGCAGCTTAGTTGCGGGCAGGGGCACCGGGGAGCTGTTTTTT
TRBV9	.	TRBJ2-7	.	CASSVGTQSSYEQYF	TGTGCCAGCAGCGTAGGGACGCAGAGCTCCTACGAGCAGTACTTC
TRBV18	.	TRBJ2-2	few	CASSRKPGTGELFF	TGTGCCAGCTCACGAAAGCCCGGGACCGGGGAGCTGTTTTTT
TRBV27	TRBD1	TRBJ1-6	.	CASRGTGRDSPLHF	TGTGCCAGCAGGGGGACAGGGAGAGATTCACCCCTCCACTTT
TRBV2	.	TRBJ2-5	.	CATRAGGEETQYF	TGTGCCACTCGAGCGGGCGGGGAAGAGACCCAGTACTTC
TRBV5-1	TRBD1	TRBJ1-1	.	CASRRTGGSEEAFF	TGCGCCAGCAGGAGAACAGGGGGATCTGAAGAAGCTTTCTTT
TRBV29-1	.	TRBJ2-1	.	CSLDSYNEQFF	TGCAGCCTAGACAGTTACAATGAGCAGTTCTTC
TRBV4-1	TRBD2	TRBJ2-2	.	CASSHQLAGALAGELFF	TGCGCCAGCAGCCACCAACTAGCGGGGGCTTTAGCCGGGGAGCTGTTTTTT